These 32 T cell receptor beta chains were sequenced from one sample in a study of cytotoxic CD8 clonotypes in ibrutinib-treated CLL. TCRdb keeps only in-frame clones here, not all; method: immunoSEQ multiplex PCR. The data contain under 200,000 clones, 70% to 85% of them singletons. The sample here was PBMCs, taken after 12 months of ibrutinib treatment. The receptors here all came from a human donor with chronic lymphocytic leukemia.

V is TRBV20-1 and J is TRBJ1-2, with no clear D. CDR1 is DFQATT and CDR2 is SNEGSKA in the germline V gene (reference sequence). The CDR3 consists of 11 residues. CDR3 in amino acids: CRPGENYGYTF. Here the CDR3 DNA reads TGCCGACCTGGGGAGAACTATGGCTACACCTTC.

The chain links TRBV5-1 to TRBJ2-5; 7 bases are a match to TRBD1. V shed 2 bases and J 4 bases; nucleotides not matched to a gene: 5. The length of the CDR3 is 14 residues. Germline CDR1 is SGHRS and CDR2 is YFSETQ. CDR3: CASSLTGVGETQYF. The CDR3 DNA reads as TGCGCCAGCAGCTTAACAGGGGTGGGAGAGACCCAGTACTTC.

The CDR3 sequence is CASSSVWGIGNEQFF. CDR3 coding DNA: TGTGCCAGCAGCTCGGTGTGGGGGATAGGCAATGAGCAGTTCTTC. The chain has TRBV7-8 and TRBJ2-1; the D call may be TRBD1 or TRBD2 (5 bases each). This CDR3 contains 15 residues. Trimming took off 4 bases at V and 6 bases at J, with 16 bases between the two ends. Germline V lookup: CDR1 SGHVS, CDR2 FQNEAQ.

The V and J genes are TRBV6-4 and TRBJ1-3; D is perhaps TRBD1 (6 bases). Germline-derived CDR1 and CDR2 are MRHNA and SNTAGT. The CDR3 extends over 15 amino acids. The V and J ends lost 5 bases and 0 bases respectively, with 11 bases between them. The CDR3 spells CASSYGGGSGNTIYF. The CDR3 nucleotides read TGTGCCAGCAGTTACGGAGGGGGCTCTGGAAACACCATATATTTT.

This clone was recorded only once. The chain has TRBV7-3 and TRBJ2-7; D is undetermined. V was cut by 9 bases and J by 9 bases, with 12 bases left in between. In germline, CDR1 is SGHTA, CDR2 FQGTGA. This CDR3 is 10 amino acids long. CDR3 amino acids: CASRFSGQYF. The DNA for the CDR3 is TGTGCCAGTCGATTCTCGGGGCAGTACTTC.

This clone came up a few times. This chain connects TRBV10-3 to TRBJ2-7; a weak D match, TRBD1 (5 bases). Trimming removed 3 bases from V and 5 bases from J, with 11 bases in between. The CDR3 covers 13 residues. Germline V gives CDR1 ENHRY, CDR2 SYGVKD. The CDR3 DNA sequence: TGTGCCATCAGTGATCAGGGAAGTGACGAGCAGTACTTC. It encodes CAISDQGSDEQYF.

The V gene is TRBV4-1, the J gene TRBJ2-7, with unresolved D. Trimming removed 4 bases at V and 2 bases at J, with 12 bases between. The CDR3 is 14 residues long. Germline lookup yields CDR1 MGHRA and CDR2 YSYEKL. The CDR3 reads CASSPRVSTYEQYF. CDR3 coding DNA: TGCGCCAGCAGCCCAAGAGTGTCAACCTACGAGCAGTACTTC.

The rearrangement joins TRBV5-1 to TRBJ2-7; tentatively, D is TRBD2 (5 bases). There are 14 residues in the CDR3. Deletions cut 6 bases from V and 0 bases from J, with 13 bases between. Germline V gene sequence: CDR1 SGHRS, CDR2 YFSETQ. CDR3 in amino acids: CASTEGPSSYEQYF. CDR3 nucleotide sequence: TGCGCCAGCACCGAGGGCCCCAGCTCCTACGAGCAGTACTTC.

The rearrangement joins TRBV4-1 to TRBJ2-2; D gene uncertain. CDR3 length: 12 residues. The ends were cut back, 4 bases at V and 2 bases at J, with 2 bases in the middle. CDR1 and CDR2 (germline): MGHRA, YSYEKL. The CDR3, as DNA: TGCGCCAGCAGCCGAAACACCGGGGAGCTGTTTTTT. Protein product: CASSRNTGELFF.

V is TRBV29-1 and J is TRBJ2-5; perhaps TRBD1 as D (8 bases). The CDR3 spans 12 residues. Trimming cost V 7 bases and J 5 bases, with 14 bases left between them. Germline V CDR1 and CDR2: SQVTM, ANQGSEA. CDR3 residues: CSADRGGETQYF. The CDR3 DNA sequence: TGCAGCGCTGACAGGGGAGGGGAGACCCAGTACTTC.

The genes are TRBV9 and TRBJ2-3; 10 bases agree with TRBD2. Germline V gives CDR1 SGDLS, CDR2 YYNGEE. The ends lost 3 bases at V and 3 bases at J; junction bases unmatched: 7. There are 16 residues in the CDR3. The CDR3 region has the DNA TGTGCCAGCAGCGAGAGAGCGGGGGGGCTGACAGATACGCAGTATTTT. Protein: CASSERAGGLTDTQYF. Combining the CDR3 with reference TRBV9 and TRBJ2-3 gives the whole variable domain DSGVTQTPKHLITATGQRVTLRCSPRSGDLSVYWYQQSLDQGLQFLIQYYNGEERAKGNILERFSAQQFPDLHSELNLSSLELGDSALYFCASSERAGGLTDTQYFGPGTRLTVL.

This sequence joins TRBV15 and TRBJ1-2, with a tentative D call TRBD1 (6 bases). CDR1 LNHNV and CDR2 YYDKDF come from the germline V gene (reference sequence). The CDR3 has 15 amino acids. V dropped 3 bases and J dropped 4 bases, with 15 bases sitting between them. The CDR3 spells CATSRMTGFGYGYTF. DNA for the CDR3: TGTGCCACCAGCAGGATGACAGGTTTTGGCTATGGCTACACCTTC.

This clone was counted a single time. The chain recombines TRBV7-8 with TRBJ2-3; D is uncertain. Trimming took off 9 bases at V and 1 base at J, with 20 bases between the two ends. The germline V gene encodes CDR1 SGHVS and CDR2 FQNEAQ. The CDR3 contains 16 residues. The chain's CDR3 is CASLSPSGPGTDTQYF. The DNA of the CDR3 is TGTGCCAGTCTTTCTCCGTCAGGCCCTGGCACAGATACGCAGTATTTT.

In its sample, this clone was seen a few times. The chain carries TRBV21-1 and TRBJ2-7; TRBD1, as called in the table, went unchecked against the DNA. TRBV21-1 is tagged as a pseudogene. The CDR3 is made up of 15 amino acids. In DNA form, the CDR3 reads TGTGCCAGCAGCCCCGGGACAGGGGGCTGGTACGAGCAGTACTTC. Translating it yields CASSPGTGGWYEQYF.

J is TRBJ2-1 and V is TRBV7-2; D may be TRBD2 (5 bases). V was shortened by 1 base and J by 4 bases, with 11 bases between the two germline ends. CDR1 and CDR2 (germline): SGHTA, FQGNSA. CDR3 length: 15 residues. The CDR3 DNA reads as TGTGCCAGCAGCTTAGATCCCAGCGGATACAATGAGCAGTTCTTC. Translating gives CASSLDPSGYNEQFF. The whole variable domain, filled in from reference TRBV7-2 and TRBJ2-1, reads GAGVSQSPSNKVTEKGKDVELRCDPISGHTALYWYRQSLGQGLEFLIYFQGNSAPDKSGLPSDRFSAERTGGSVSTLTIQRTQQEDSAVYLCASSLDPSGYNEQFFGPGTRLTVL.

The chain employs TRBV5-6 and TRBJ2-7, with no clear D. Deletions cut 4 bases from V and 5 bases from J, with 10 bases between. Germline values: CDR1 SGHDT, CDR2 YYEEEE. The CDR3 is 12 amino acids. CDR3 loop: CASSLRYNEQYF. The CDR3 coding sequence is TGTGCCAGCAGCCTTCGGTATAACGAGCAGTACTTC.

The chain has TRBV7-8 and TRBJ2-2, with D possibly matching TRBD1 (5 bases). There are 13 residues in the CDR3. The germline V and J ends were trimmed by 6 bases and 5 bases, with 10 bases remaining between them. Germline CDR1 reads SGHVS; CDR2 reads FQNEAQ. CDR3 nucleotides: TGTGCCAGCAGGCCTACAGGTACCGGGGAGCTGTTTTTT. It yields the protein CASRPTGTGELFF.

The genes are TRBV10-3 and TRBJ2-4; the D gene is possibly TRBD2 (6 bases). The length of the CDR3 is 19 residues. Between the trimmed V and J ends, which lost 0 bases and 4 bases, there was a span of 22 bases. Germline loops: CDR1 ENHRY, CDR2 SYGVKD. CDR3 in amino acids: CAISESGPGSNSFKNIQYF. CDR3 coding DNA: TGTGCCATCAGTGAGTCGGGTCCCGGGAGCAACTCTTTTAAAAACATTCAGTACTTC.

This clone occurred once. This chain joins TRBV6-6 and TRBJ2-1; D may correspond to TRBD1 or TRBD2 (6 bases each). The CDR3 contains 14 residues. V was trimmed by 5 bases and J by 7 bases, leaving 15 bases between them. The germline V gene encodes CDR1 MNHNY and CDR2 SVGAGI (reference sequence). The CDR3 DNA is TGTGCCAGCAGTGCTGCCGGGGGCGGAAATGAGCAGTTCTTC. This sequence encodes CASSAAGGGNEQFF.

This clone has just one count. V gene TRBV28 combines with J gene TRBJ1-5; 7 bases align to TRBD1. Germline V gene data show CDR1 as MDHEN and CDR2 as SYDVKM. With V trimmed by 6 bases and J by 2 bases, 7 bases remained unmatched. There are 15 residues in the CDR3. The CDR3 reads CASSPSGGGNQPQHF. The CDR3 nucleotides are TGTGCCAGCAGCCCCTCAGGGGGGGGCAATCAGCCCCAGCATTTT.

The chain carries TRBV5-1 and TRBJ1-5; unclear D gene. Germline CDR1 SGHRS, CDR2 YFSETQ. V lost 0 bases, J lost 6 bases, and 7 bases lay in between. The CDR3 totals 13 residues. In DNA form, the CDR3 reads TGCGCCAGCAGCTTGGAGGGAGGTCAGCCCCAGCATTTT. Translating it yields CASSLEGGQPQHF. Supplemented by reference TRBV5-1 and TRBJ1-5, the full variable domain reads KAGVTQTPRYLIKTRGQQVTLSCSPISGHRSVSWYQQTPGQGLQFLFEYFSETQRNKGNFPGRFSGRQFSNSRSEMNVSTLELGDSALYLCASSLEGGQPQHFGDGTRLSIL.

The CDR3 bases are TGTGCCAGCACGGGACAACGAAATGAGCAGTTCTTC. Its protein is CASTGQRNEQFF. The chain links TRBV25-1 to TRBJ2-1, with D tentatively TRBD1 (6 bases). The CDR3 covers 12 residues. The germline V gene has CDR1 MGHDK and CDR2 SYGVNS. V was pared by 7 bases and J by 7 bases, with 11 bases between.

The J gene is TRBJ2-2, the V gene TRBV5-1; maybe TRBD2 (6 bases). This CDR3 comprises 16 residues. CDR1 and CDR2 (germline): SGHRS, YFSETQ. Trimming cost V 3 bases and J 1 base, with 13 bases left between them. This chain's CDR3 is CASSSRGTQNTGELFF. As DNA, the CDR3 is TGCGCCAGCAGCTCCCGCGGGACTCAGAACACCGGGGAGCTGTTTTTT.

The chain links TRBV19 to TRBJ2-3, with no clear D. The germline V and J ends were trimmed by 7 bases and 3 bases, with 8 bases remaining between them. Looked up from germline, CDR1 is LNHDA and CDR2 is SQIVND (reference sequence). This CDR3 contains 12 residues. The CDR3 DNA reads TGTGCCAGTAATGACCATACAGATACGCAGTATTTT. Its translation: CASNDHTDTQYF.

The rearrangement links TRBV27 to TRBJ2-4, with unresolved D. Between the trimmed V and J ends, which lost 4 bases and 9 bases, there was a span of 19 bases. CDR3 length: 15 residues. CDR1 MNHEY and CDR2 SMNVEV come from the germline V gene (reference sequence). CDR3 protein: CASSSVTKGSGIQYF. In DNA, the CDR3 is TGTGCCAGCAGTTCGGTAACCAAAGGTAGTGGCATTCAGTACTTC.

This clone was seen a few times. This chain joins TRBV29-1 and TRBJ1-2; perhaps TRBD1 as D (5 bases). The germline V and J ends were trimmed by 3 bases and 4 bases, with 12 bases remaining between them. Per the germline V gene, CDR1 is SQVTM and CDR2 is ANQGSEA. The CDR3 contains 13 residues. CDR3 loop: CSVEPPGSYGYTF. Written as DNA, the CDR3 is TGCAGCGTTGAGCCCCCAGGGTCCTATGGCTACACCTTC.

The chain is built from TRBV30 and TRBJ1-6, with D maybe TRBD1 (5 bases). The CDR3 spans 15 residues. Trimming cost V 0 bases and J 7 bases, with 13 bases left between them. Germline values: CDR1 GTSNPN, CDR2 SVGIG (reference sequence). The CDR3 spells CAWSVLGTRNSPLHF. The CDR3 DNA reads as TGTGCCTGGAGTGTACTTGGGACCCGGAATTCACCCCTCCACTTT.

V and J are TRBV15 and TRBJ2-7; TRBD2 matches 12 bases. This CDR3 contains 15 residues. Unmatched junction bases numbered 12, after V lost 9 bases and J lost 6 bases. CDR1 and CDR2 (germline): LNHNV, YYDKDF (reference sequence). This CDR3 is CATGGRLAGGPEQYF. The CDR3 nucleotides are TGTGCCACGGGAGGTCGCCTAGCGGGAGGGCCCGAGCAGTACTTC. The variable domain in full, completed from reference TRBV15 and TRBJ2-7, reads DAMVIQNPRYQVTQFGKPVTLSCSQTLNHNVMYWYQQKSSQAPKLLFHYYDKDFNNEADTPDNFQSRRPNTSFCFLDIRSPGLGDTAMYLCATGGRLAGGPEQYFGPGTRLTVT.

This rearrangement joins TRBV6-6 to TRBJ2-7; D ambiguous. The CDR3 loop spans 12 amino acids. Trimming cost V 3 bases and J 5 bases, with 8 bases left between them. CDR1 MNHNY and CDR2 SVGAGI come from the germline V gene (reference sequence). As DNA, the CDR3 is TGTGCCAGCAGTTATGATGGGAACGAGCAGTACTTC. It translates to CASSYDGNEQYF.

A single count supports this clone. This rearrangement joins TRBV4-3 to TRBJ1-2, with D unresolved. V lost 4 bases and J 1 base, leaving 7 bases between the germline ends. From germline, CDR1 is LGHNA and CDR2 YSLEER. This CDR3 is 13 amino acids long. The CDR3, as DNA: TGCGCCAGCAGCCCGCAGGTTAACTATGGCTACACCTTC. Residues: CASSPQVNYGYTF.

This chain joins TRBV4-1 and TRBJ2-7; 9 positions agree with TRBD1. In germline, CDR1 is MGHRA, CDR2 YSYEKL. The CDR3 runs 16 residues. V shed 1 base, J shed 2 bases, and the junction held 6 bases outside the gene matches. In DNA, the CDR3 is TGCGCCAGCAGCCAAGGGCCCGACAGGGGGACCTACGAGCAGTACTTC. Translating gives CASSQGPDRGTYEQYF.

The J gene is TRBJ2-3, the V gene TRBV7-3, with 7 bases that match TRBD1. J lost 4 bases, V lost 5 bases, and 6 bases had no gene match. The CDR3 covers 14 residues. Germline lookup yields CDR1 SGHTA and CDR2 FQGTGA. CDR3 DNA sequence: TGTGCCAGCAGCCAAATTCAGGGGGCAGATACGCAGTATTTT. Translated: CASSQIQGADTQYF.